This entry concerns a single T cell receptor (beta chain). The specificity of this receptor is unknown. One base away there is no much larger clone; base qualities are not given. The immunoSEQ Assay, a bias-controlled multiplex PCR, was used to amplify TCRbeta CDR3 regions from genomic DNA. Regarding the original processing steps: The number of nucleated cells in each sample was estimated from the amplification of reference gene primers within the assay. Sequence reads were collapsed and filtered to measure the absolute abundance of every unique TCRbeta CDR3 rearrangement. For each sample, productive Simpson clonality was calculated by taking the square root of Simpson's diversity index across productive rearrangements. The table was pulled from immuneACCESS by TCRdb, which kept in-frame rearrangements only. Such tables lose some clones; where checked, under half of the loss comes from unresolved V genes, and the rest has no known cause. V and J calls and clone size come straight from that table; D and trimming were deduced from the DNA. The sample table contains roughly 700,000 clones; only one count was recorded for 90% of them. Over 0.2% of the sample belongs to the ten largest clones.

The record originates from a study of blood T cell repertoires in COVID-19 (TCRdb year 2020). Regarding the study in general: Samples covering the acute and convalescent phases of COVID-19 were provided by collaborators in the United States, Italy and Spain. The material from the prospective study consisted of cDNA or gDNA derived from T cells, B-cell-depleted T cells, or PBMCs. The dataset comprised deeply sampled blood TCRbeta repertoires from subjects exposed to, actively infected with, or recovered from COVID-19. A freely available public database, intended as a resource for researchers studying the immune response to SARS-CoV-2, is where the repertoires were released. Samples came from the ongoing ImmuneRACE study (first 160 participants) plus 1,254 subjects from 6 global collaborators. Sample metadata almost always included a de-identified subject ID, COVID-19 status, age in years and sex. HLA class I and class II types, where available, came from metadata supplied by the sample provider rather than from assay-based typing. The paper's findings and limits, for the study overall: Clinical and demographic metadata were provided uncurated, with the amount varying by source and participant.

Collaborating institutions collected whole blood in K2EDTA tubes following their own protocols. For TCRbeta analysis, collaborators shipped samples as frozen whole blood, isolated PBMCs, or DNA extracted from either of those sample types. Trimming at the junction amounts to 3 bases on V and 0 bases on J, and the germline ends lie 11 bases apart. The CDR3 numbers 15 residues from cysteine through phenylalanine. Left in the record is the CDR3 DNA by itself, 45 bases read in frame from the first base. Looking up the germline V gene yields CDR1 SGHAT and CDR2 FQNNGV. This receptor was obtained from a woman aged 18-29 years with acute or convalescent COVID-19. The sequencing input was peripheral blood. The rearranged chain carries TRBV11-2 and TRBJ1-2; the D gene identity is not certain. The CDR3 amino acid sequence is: CASSFGGHANYGYTF. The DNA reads TGTGCCAGCAGCTTTGGCGGTCATGCTAACTATGGCTACACCTTC.